This T cell receptor beta chain was identified during a study of blood T cell repertoires in COVID-19. Looking at the study overall: Donors in the United States, Italy and Spain gave samples during acute or convalescent COVID-19. From T cells, B-cell-depleted T cells, or PBMCs came the material, which was cDNA or gDNA.

The CDR3 sequence is 13 residues long. The germline CDR1 and CDR2 sequences are KGHSH and LQKENI. Trimming removed 3 bases from V and 8 bases from J, with 13 bases in between. In the original analysis: Scientists estimated how many nucleated cells there were by amplifying reference gene primers. Clones were sequenced by immunoSEQ multiplex PCR, and TCRdb holds only the in-frame ones, with some missing. V and J calls and clone size come straight from that table; D and trimming were deduced from the DNA. The sample consists of 130,000 or so clones, around two thirds of them appearing once. The sequence came from a woman between 70 and 85 years old with acute or convalescent COVID-19. Sequenced material: peripheral blood. This chain connects TRBV18 to TRBJ1-1; no clear D gene. This chain's CDR3 is CASSPRDVGEAFF. In nucleotides, the CDR3 is TGTGCCAGCTCACCCCGGGATGTCGGGGAAGCTTTCTTT.